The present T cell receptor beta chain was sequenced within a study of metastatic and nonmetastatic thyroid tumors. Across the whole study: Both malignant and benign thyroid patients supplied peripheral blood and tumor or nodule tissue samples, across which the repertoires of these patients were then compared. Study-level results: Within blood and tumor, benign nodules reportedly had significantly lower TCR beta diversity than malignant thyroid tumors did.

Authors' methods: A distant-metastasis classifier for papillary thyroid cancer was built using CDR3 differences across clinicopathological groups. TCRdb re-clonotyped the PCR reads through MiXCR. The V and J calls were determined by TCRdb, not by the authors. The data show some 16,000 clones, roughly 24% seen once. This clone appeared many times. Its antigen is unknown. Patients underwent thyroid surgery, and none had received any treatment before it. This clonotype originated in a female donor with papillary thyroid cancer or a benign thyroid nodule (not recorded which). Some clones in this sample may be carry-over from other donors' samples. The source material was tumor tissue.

CDR3 DNA sequence: TGTGCCAGCAGTTACTCGAAAGCTAGCGGAGAGACCCAGTACTTC. This gives the protein CASSYSKASGETQYF. The chain carries TRBV6-5 and TRBJ2-5; 7 nucleotides match TRBD2. The CDR3 is 15 amino acids. The trim removed 0 bases at V and 4 bases at J, leaving 5 bases unmatched. Per germline, CDR1 MNHEY and CDR2 SVGAGI.